This T cell receptor (beta chain) was retrieved from a study of human T cells and chemical hapten exposure. Overall study context: Patients got weekly scalp diphenylcyclopropenone doses over the approximately 23-week study. DPC 0.01% went on the upper back by patch test, with reading at 6 days. How much TCR each sample yielded varied, mostly because pooled library volumes differed slightly.

There are 15 residues in the CDR3. CDR1 is DFQATT and CDR2 is SNEGSKA in the germline V gene (reference sequence). The V end was cut by 0 bases, the J end by 0 bases, with 9 bases between. TCRdb re-derived calls from the RACE reads in MiXCR, one entry per CDR3 protein. The sample has about 190,000 distinct CDR3 sequences; under 25% are singletons. Time point in this sample: patch test 3, about 24 weeks after DPC sensitization. Treatment indicated: therapeutic diphenylcyclopropenone sensitization with weekly scalp DPC. It was from unfractionated whole blood that total RNA was extracted. The chain carries TRBV20-1 and TRBJ1-3, with D possibly TRBD1 on 5 matching bases. This receptor was taken from a woman aged 40-49 years with alopecia areata. Some clones in this sample may be carry-over from other donors' samples. The material was whole blood, obtained in connection with sensitization to the hapten diphenylcyclopropenone (DPC). The CDR3 region is CSARDGGSSGNTIYF. CDR3 bases: TGCAGTGCTAGAGATGGGGGGTCCTCTGGAAACACCATATATTTT.